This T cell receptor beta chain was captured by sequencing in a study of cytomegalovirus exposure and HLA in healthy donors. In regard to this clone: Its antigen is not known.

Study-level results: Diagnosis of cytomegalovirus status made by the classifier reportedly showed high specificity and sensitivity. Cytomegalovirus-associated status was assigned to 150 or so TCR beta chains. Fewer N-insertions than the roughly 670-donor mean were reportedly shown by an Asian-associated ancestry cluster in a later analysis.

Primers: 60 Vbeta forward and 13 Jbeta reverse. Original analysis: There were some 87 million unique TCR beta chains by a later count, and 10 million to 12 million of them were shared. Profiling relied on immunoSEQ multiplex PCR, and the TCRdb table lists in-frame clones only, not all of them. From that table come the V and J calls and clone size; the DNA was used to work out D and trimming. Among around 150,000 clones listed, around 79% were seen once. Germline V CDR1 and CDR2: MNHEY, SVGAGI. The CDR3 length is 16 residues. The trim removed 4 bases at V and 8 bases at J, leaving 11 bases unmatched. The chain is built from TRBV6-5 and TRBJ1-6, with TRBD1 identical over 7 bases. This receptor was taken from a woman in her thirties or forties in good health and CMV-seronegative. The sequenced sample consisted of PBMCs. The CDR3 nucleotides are TGTGCCAGCAGTTCCCGGGACAGAGTTAGGGATTCACCCCTCCACTTT. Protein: CASSSRDRVRDSPLHF.